Shown below are 5 T cell receptor beta chains from a single sample sequenced in a study of blood T cell repertoires in COVID-19. The table came from immunoSEQ multiplex PCR; TCRdb's copy has only in-frame clones and leaves some out. The repertoire has about 180,000 clones, 65% to 90% of them found once; the top ten carry roughly 15%. Source material: PBMCs or T cells enriched from blood (not recorded which). Receptors originate from a man aged 45-65 years who had recovered from COVID-19.

This clone was recorded at least ten times. The chain employs TRBV27 and TRBJ2-7, with 11 bases identical to TRBD1. The CDR3 runs 15 residues. Germline-derived CDR1 and CDR2 are MNHEY and SMNVEV (reference sequence). Germline trimming cut 5 bases from V and 3 bases from J; bases unmatched to any gene: 6. The CDR3 nucleotides read TGTGCCAGCAGTATAAGGACAGGGGGCTACTACGAGCAGTACTTC. Residues: CASSIRTGGYYEQYF.

The chain uses TRBV6-5 and TRBJ2-3, with 13 bases matching TRBD2. The CDR3 has 15 residues. The germline CDR1 and CDR2 sequences are MNHEY and SVGAGI. Losses at the gene ends were 6 bases for V and 6 bases for J; bases not matched to a gene: 6. As DNA, the CDR3 is TGTGCCAGCAGACCACTAGCGGGGGGGGTGGATACGCAGTATTTT. Encoded protein: CASRPLAGGVDTQYF.

The J gene is TRBJ1-5, the V gene TRBV3-1 (or the pseudogene TRBV3-2), with D unresolved. Trimming cost V 1 base and J 1 base, with 8 bases left between them. CDR3 length equals 15 residues. The V gene's germline CDR1 is LGHDT and CDR2 YNNKEL (reference sequence). For the CDR3, the DNA is TGTGCCAGCAGCCAAGGAGAGGTCAGCAATCAGCCCCAGCATTTT. Residues: CASSQGEVSNQPQHF.

The chain is built from TRBV29-1 and TRBJ2-5; D is ambiguous. This CDR3 is built from 14 residues. The V gene's germline CDR1 is SQVTM and CDR2 ANQGSEA. Trimming cost V 5 bases and J 2 bases, with 15 bases left between them. CDR3 sequence reads: CSVPTSRRQETQYF. The CDR3 DNA follows: TGCAGCGTTCCAACTTCACGGAGACAAGAGACCCAGTACTTC.

The rearrangement links TRBV4-1 to TRBJ2-5; D may be TRBD2 (6 bases). Trimming removed 4 bases from V and 5 bases from J, with 11 bases in between. Per germline, CDR1 MGHRA and CDR2 YSYEKL. This CDR3 spans 13 amino acids. The CDR3 sequence is CASSLGGRETQYF. The CDR3 DNA follows: TGCGCCAGCAGCCTCGGGGGTCGGGAGACCCAGTACTTC.